This entry is about one TCR beta chain. Germline V lookup: CDR1 SGHTA, CDR2 FQGNSA. The CDR3 loop spans 16 amino acids. Losses at the gene ends were 1 base for V and 7 bases for J; bases not matched to a gene: 7. The source of the sample is a study of blood T cell repertoires in COVID-19. For the study at large: The samples span acute and convalescent COVID-19 from the United States, Italy and Spain. T cells, B-cell-depleted T cells, or PBMCs supplied cDNA or gDNA.

Authors' processing steps: Amplifying reference gene primers gave estimates of nucleated cell counts. Only in-frame clones appear in the TCRdb table, and some are missing; sequencing was by immunoSEQ multiplex PCR. The DNA was the basis for D and trimming; V, J and clone size are from that table. The table records 200,000 to 300,000 clones, 65% to 85% of them present only once. The specimen was peripheral blood. This TCR derives from an elderly woman with acute or convalescent COVID-19. The chain has TRBV7-2 and TRBJ1-6, with 7 positions matching TRBD1. CDR3 coding DNA: TGTGCCAGCAGCTTAGGGCAGGGGGTGTCGAATTCACCCCTCCACTTT. Its translation: CASSLGQGVSNSPLHF. The full variable domain, completed using reference TRBV7-2 and TRBJ1-6, is GAGVSQSPSNKVTEKGKDVELRCDPISGHTALYWYRQSLGQGLEFLIYFQGNSAPDKSGLPSDRFSAERTGGSVSTLTIQRTQQEDSAVYLCASSLGQGVSNSPLHFGNGTRLTVT.